Listed below are T cell receptor beta chains from one sample, sequenced in a study of long-term antiretroviral therapy in people with HIV. The protocol was immunoSEQ multiplex PCR, while the TCRdb copy is restricted to in-frame clones and leaves out a portion. Of fewer than 45,000 clones in the sample, nearly 95% are singletons; the top ten hold 2.7%. The sequenced sample was unsorted PBMCs, obtained 3.7 years after starting antiretroviral therapy. These receptors were obtained from a woman between 45 and 60 years old with HIV. CDR3s include the opening cysteine and the closing phenylalanine or tryptophan. The D gene is left open where the match is weak. A row's size may be missing; if present it is once, few, many or a size class.

TRBV2	.	TRBJ2-6	.	CASSERSSGANVLTF	TGTGCCAGCAGTGAAAGGAGCTCTGGGGCCAACGTCCTGACTTTC
TRBV30	.	TRBJ1-1	.	CAWSRGPYEREAFF	TGTGCCTGGAGTCGGGGACCTTATGAACGGGAAGCTTTCTTT
TRBV5-4	.	TRBJ2-7	.	CASSLGYSYEQYF	TGTGCCAGCAGCTTGGGGTACTCCTACGAGCAGTACTTC
TRBV10-2	.	TRBJ2-3	.	CASSVAADTQYF	TGCGCCAGCAGCGTAGCGGCAGATACGCAGTATTTT
TRBV9	.	TRBJ1-4	.	CASSVAGGGNEKLFF	TGTGCCAGCAGCGTAGCTGGGGGAGGTAATGAAAAACTGTTTTTT
TRBV20-1	.	TRBJ2-7	.	CSAEGVAEQYF	TGCAGTGCGGAAGGGGTGGCCGAGCAGTACTTC
TRBV7-3	once	TRBJ2-3	.	CASSLIGTDTQYF	TGTGCCAGCAGCTTAATTGGCACAGATACGCAGTATTTT
TRBV6-1	.	TRBJ1-1	.	CASSTGTVNTEAFF	TGTGCCAGCAGTACCGGGACGGTGAACACTGAAGCTTTCTTT
TRBV2	.	TRBJ2-2	.	CASYGRVVAGELFF	TGTGCCAGCTACGGACGGGTAGTCGCCGGGGAGCTGTTTTTT
TRBV7-9	.	TRBJ1-3	.	CASSTGPVGGNTIYF	TGTGCCAGCAGCACGGGACCGGTTGGGGGAAACACCATATATTTT
TRBV28	.	TRBJ2-7	.	CASSSPGASLYEQYF	TGTGCCAGCAGTTCCCCCGGGGCCAGCCTCTACGAGCAGTACTTC
TRBV6-6	.	TRBJ1-2	.	CASSSLGKYGYTF	TGTGCCAGCAGTTCTTTAGGAAAGTATGGCTACACCTTC
TRBV10-2	.	TRBJ2-3	TRBD2	CASSDSGGSDTQYF	TGCGCCAGCAGTGACAGCGGGGGCTCGGATACGCAGTATTTT
TRBV5-4	.	TRBJ2-7	TRBD1	CASSPGQGREQYF	TGTGCCAGCAGCCCGGGACAGGGGAGGGAGCAGTACTTC
TRBV9	.	TRBJ2-7	.	CASSGGAPGNEQYF	TGTGCCAGCAGCGGGGGGGCTCCGGGGAACGAGCAGTACTTC
TRBV6-5	.	TRBJ1-2	.	CASSYRDGGYTF	TGTGCCAGCAGTTACAGGGATGGTGGCTACACCTTC
TRBV6-5	.	TRBJ2-7	TRBD1	CASSRGQGLYEQYF	TGTGCCAGCAGCCGGGGACAGGGACTCTACGAGCAGTACTTC
TRBV7-9	.	TRBJ1-2	.	CASSAYQTTPAYGYTF	TGTGCCAGCAGCGCGTATCAGACGACACCTGCCTATGGCTACACCTTC
TRBV18	.	TRBJ1-4	TRBD1	CASSPARTGESGGVF	TGTGCCAGCTCACCGGCAAGGACAGGGGAGTCTGGGGGTGTTTTT
TRBV6-1	.	TRBJ1-5	.	CASSEGVLANQPQHF	TGTGCCAGCAGTGAAGGGGTTTTGGCCAATCAGCCCCAGCATTTT
TRBV7-2	.	TRBJ2-2	TRBD1	CASSYLTGGLAGELFF	TGTGCCAGCAGCTACCTGACAGGGGGCTTGGCCGGGGAGCTGTTTTTT
TRBV15	.	TRBJ1-2	.	CATSRDLGEETF	TGTGCCACCAGCAGAGATCTCGGTGAAGAAACCTTC
TRBV5-1	.	TRBJ2-2	TRBD2	CASSATSGINTGELFF	TGCGCCAGCAGCGCAACTAGCGGGATTAACACCGGGGAGCTGTTTTTT
TRBV7-3	.	TRBJ2-2	TRBD1	CASRPGQGYTGELFF	TGTGCCAGCAGACCGGGACAGGGATACACCGGGGAGCTGTTTTTT
TRBV29-1	.	TRBJ1-1	TRBD1	CSVDGTGRTEAFF	TGCAGCGTTGATGGGACAGGGCGCACTGAAGCTTTCTTT
TRBV19	.	TRBJ2-3	TRBD2	CASSIALAGEDTQYF	TGTGCCAGTAGTATAGCACTAGCGGGGGAAGATACGCAGTATTTT
TRBV6-1	.	TRBJ1-1	.	CASVRANTEAFF	TGTGCCAGTGTGCGTGCGAACACTGAAGCTTTCTTT